This T cell receptor beta chain was sequenced during a study of technical replicates of blood from a few donors. V shed 2 bases and J shed 1 base, with 3 bases lying between them. Per germline, CDR1 SNHLY and CDR2 FYNNEI. CDR3 length: 13 residues. Sequenced by immunoSEQ multiplex PCR; TCRdb stores in-frame clones only, minus some. The sample contains tens of thousands of clones, 92% of which appear only once. Only a few counts were recorded for this clone. Specimen: T cells isolated from PBMCs. The J gene is TRBJ1-5, the V gene TRBV2; no clear D. This sequence was found in a human donor in good health. The DNA of the CDR3 is TGTGCCAGCAGTGAACAGAGCAATCAGCCCCAGCATTTT. Amino acid sequence: CASSEQSNQPQHF.